These T cell receptor beta chains were read from a single sample in a study of identical twins. TCRdb re-called the 5' RACE reads through MiXCR, storing one row per CDR3 protein. Of 550,000 to 700,000 distinct CDR3 sequences detected, more than 9% appear once; the ten largest clones hold around 3.2%. These data were likewise used in another study, on yellow fever vaccine responses in identical twins.

The sequenced sample consisted of PBMCs. The receptor source for this set is a woman in her late teens or twenties in good health. CDR3s include the opening cysteine and the closing phenylalanine or tryptophan. D genes are given only for firm matches. Not every row has a clone size; where given, it reads once, few, many or a size class.

TRBV10-3	few	TRBJ2-7	.	TGTGCCATCAGTGAGACCAGGGGATTGATCGATCAGCAGTACTTC	CAISETRGLIDQQYF
TRBV6-2/TRBV6-3	many	TRBJ2-1	TRBD2	TGTGCCAGCAGTTTATCACTAGCGGCCTACAATGAGCAGTTCTTC	CASSLSLAAYNEQFF
TRBV12-3/TRBV12-4	many	TRBJ2-2	TRBD1	TGTGCCAGCAGTCGGGACAGGGCGTCCGGGGAGCTGTTTTTT	CASSRDRASGELFF
TRBV11-2	.	TRBJ2-7	.	TGTGCCAGCAGGGGGGGGGCAGCACGGCGCACCTACGAGCAGTACTTC	CASRGGAARRTYEQYF
TRBV12-3/TRBV12-4	many	TRBJ2-7	.	TGTGCCAGCAGTCCACCAGGGGACGAGCAGTACTTC	CASSPPGDEQYF
TRBV28	.	TRBJ2-7	.	TGTGCCAGCAGCACCACGGGCAGGGGCTCCTACGAGCAGTACTTC	CASSTTGRGSYEQYF
TRBV7-3	.	TRBJ1-6	.	TGTGCCAGCAGCCGCAGGGGCGCCTATAATTCACCCCTCCACTTT	CASSRRGAYNSPLHF
TRBV12-3/TRBV12-4	many	TRBJ2-1	.	TGTGCCAGCAGTAAGACAAGAAATGAGCAGTTCTTC	CASSKTRNEQFF
TRBV7-9	.	TRBJ2-3	TRBD1	TGTGCCAGCAGCCCCGGGACAGGGGCGAGCACAGATACGCAGTATTTT	CASSPGTGASTDTQYF
TRBV7-9	.	TRBJ2-5	.	TGTGCCAGCAGCTTAATTTCGGGGAAAGAGACCCAGTACTTC	CASSLISGKETQYF
TRBV7-6	few	TRBJ2-7	.	TGTGCCAGCAGCTTTGAAAGGGCGTCCTACGAGCAGTACTTC	CASSFERASYEQYF
TRBV2	.	TRBJ2-1	.	TGTGCCAGCTGCTTCACGAATGAGCAGTTCTTC	CASCFTNEQFF
TRBV24-1	few	TRBJ2-1	.	TGTGCCACCAGTGATATCGGTACGAGCTCCTACAATGAGCAGTTCTTC	CATSDIGTSSYNEQFF
TRBV27	many	TRBJ1-2	.	TGTGCCAGCAGTTTAAAATCTAACTATGGCTACACCTTC	CASSLKSNYGYTF
TRBV12-3/TRBV12-4	.	TRBJ1-3	TRBD1	TGTGCCAGCAGCTTGAGCCCATGGACAGGGAACACCATATATTTT	CASSLSPWTGNTIYF
TRBV7-3	many	TRBJ2-1	TRBD1	TGTGCCAGCAGCTTAGCCGGGACAGGGAGCTCCTACAATGAGCAGTTCTTC	CASSLAGTGSSYNEQFF
TRBV7-3	.	TRBJ2-5	.	TGTGCCAGCAGCCCCGGGACTGCGAGTCGGGAGACCCAGTACTTC	CASSPGTASRETQYF
TRBV4-3	few	TRBJ2-7	TRBD2	TGCGCCAGCAGCCAACTTATTACTAGCGGCGTTACCTACGAGCAGTACTTC	CASSQLITSGVTYEQYF
TRBV5-1	many	TRBJ1-5	TRBD1	TGCGCCAGCAGCGAGGACAGGGGCAATCAGCCCCAGCATTTT	CASSEDRGNQPQHF
TRBV20-1	.	TRBJ2-1	.	TGCAGTGCTAGCCTTGACACTAGCATCTACAATGAGCAGTTCTTC	CSASLDTSIYNEQFF
TRBV27	few	TRBJ2-1	TRBD1	TGTGCCAGCAGTTTATCCCCCAGGGGGTGGGGTGAGCAGTTCTTC	CASSLSPRGWGEQFF
TRBV11-1	.	TRBJ2-3	TRBD2	TGTGCCAGCAGCTTAGGGGACATCGCGGGGGGGCCAGTTCCTAAAGATACGCAGTATTTT	CASSLGDIAGGPVPKDTQYF
TRBV30	many	TRBJ2-1	.	TGTGCCTGGAGTGTAGGACCCGCGGAGCAGTTCTTC	CAWSVGPAEQFF
TRBV13	.	TRBJ1-6	.	TGTGCCAGCAGCGAAAATAATTCACCCCTCCACTTT	CASSENNSPLHF
TRBV29-1	many	TRBJ2-5	TRBD2	TGCAGCGTTGAAGCGAGCGGGAGGGCCCAAGAGACCCAGTACTTC	CSVEASGRAQETQYF
TRBV5-5	few	TRBJ2-7	.	TGTGCCAGCAGACCCAGGGGGGACTCCTACGAGCAGTACTTC	CASRPRGDSYEQYF
TRBV4-3	few	TRBJ2-3	.	TGCGCCAGCAGCCAAGACGGCGGTACGCAGTATTTT	CASSQDGGTQYF
TRBV15	.	TRBJ2-1	TRBD2	TGTGCCACCAGCAGCAAACCGGGAGGGGGACAGTTCTTC	CATSSKPGGGQFF
TRBV2	few	TRBJ2-3	.	TGTGCCAGCAGTGAAGCGGGCGGAGGCCTCACAGATACGCAGTATTTT	CASSEAGGGLTDTQYF
TRBV11-2	few	TRBJ2-1	TRBD2	TGTGCCAGCAGCTTGATCAGCACTAGCGGGAGTAATGAGCAGTTCTTC	CASSLISTSGSNEQFF
TRBV12-3/TRBV12-4	.	TRBJ2-7	.	TGTGCCAGCAGTTATATAGGGGGTAATCGCGAGCAGTACTTC	CASSYIGGNREQYF
TRBV27	.	TRBJ1-1	.	TGTGCCAGCGCAAGGGGGGGGCAGAACACTGAAGCTTTCTTT	CASARGGQNTEAFF
TRBV4-3	many	TRBJ2-7	TRBD1	TGCGCCAGCAGCCAAGTCACCGGGACAGGGGGCCACGAGCAGTACTTC	CASSQVTGTGGHEQYF
TRBV5-5	few	TRBJ2-1	TRBD2	TGTGCCAGCAGCTCCGTAGCGGGGGGCGGTAATGAGCAGTTCTTC	CASSSVAGGGNEQFF
TRBV12-3/TRBV12-4	.	TRBJ1-1	.	TGTGCCAGCAGTTCTAGGGTTAGGGCTGAAGCTTTCTTT	CASSSRVRAEAFF
TRBV29-1	many	TRBJ2-1	.	TGCAGCGTTGAGGTGGGGGATGATGAGCAGTTCTTC	CSVEVGDDEQFF
TRBV29-1	many	TRBJ2-1	.	TGCAGCGTTGTGTTCGCCAATGAGCAGTTCTTC	CSVVFANEQFF
TRBV15	.	TRBJ2-7	.	TGTGCCACCAGCAGAGATCCGCTAGCGACCTCCTACGAGCAGTACTTC	CATSRDPLATSYEQYF
TRBV6-5	few	TRBJ2-7	TRBD1	TGTGCCAGCAGTTCTAGAGCGCCGGGACAGGGGCCCTACGAGCAGTACTTC	CASSSRAPGQGPYEQYF
TRBV5-1	few	TRBJ1-6	TRBD1	TGCGCCAGCAGCTCAAACAGGGGGCAGAATTCACCCCTCCACTTT	CASSSNRGQNSPLHF
TRBV4-3	.	TRBJ2-2	TRBD1	TGCGCCAGCAGCCAAGGCCGGGGACAGGGTTACGGGGAGCTGTTTTTT	CASSQGRGQGYGELFF
TRBV4-3	.	TRBJ2-2	TRBD1	TGCGCCAGCAGCCAAGTTACAGGGGTGGTAGCGATCGGGGAGCTGTTTTTT	CASSQVTGVVAIGELFF
TRBV10-3	few	TRBJ2-5	.	TGTGCCATCAGTGAGTCGATTGTTGGGAAAGAGACCCAGTACTTC	CAISESIVGKETQYF
TRBV11-2	.	TRBJ2-3	TRBD2	TGTGCCAGCTGGACGGGACTAGCGGGGGCAGATACGCAGTATTTT	CASWTGLAGADTQYF
TRBV27	.	TRBJ2-1	TRBD1	TGTGCCAGCAGTTCCCGGGACAGACCTTACAATGAGCAGTTCTTC	CASSSRDRPYNEQFF
TRBV28	.	TRBJ2-7	.	TGTGCCAGCTGGGCGGTTGAAGCCTACGAGCAGTACTTC	CASWAVEAYEQYF
TRBV27	few	TRBJ2-7	.	TGTGCCAGCAGTTTAAGGTGGGGACTTGGCTACTACGAGCAGTACTTC	CASSLRWGLGYYEQYF